This T cell receptor (beta chain) was captured in a study of T cell repertoires in cytomegalovirus infection. About the study: Through public TCR beta signatures, both CMV infection and matching HLA type were indicated. Regarding the study as a whole: Dominating the ex vivo response were TCR beta clonotypes that were CMV-specific and HLA-C-restricted. Cumulative frequency of public TCR beta families picked out carriers of CMV plus the relevant HLA.

For this clonotype: Its antigen is undetermined.

Via MiXCR, TCRdb re-called the reads, giving one row per CDR3 protein. This sample yields approximately 590,000 distinct CDR3 sequences, of which just under 40% are seen a single time; about 48% belongs to the top ten. The sequencing used cultured PBMCs, collected from culture after CMV antigen stimulation. The TCR was taken from a human donor in good health (CMV status not recorded). Some clones in this sample may be carry-over from other donors' samples.

For the CDR3, the DNA is TGTGCCAGCAGCTTAGAGGGCAGGGGACAGCCCCAGCATTTT. This gives the protein CASSLEGRGQPQHF. This chain connects TRBV7-6 to TRBJ1-5; D possibly corresponds to TRBD1 (6 bases). The V gene's germline CDR1 is SGHVS and CDR2 FNYEAQ. V lost 1 base and J lost 7, with 11 bases in between. The CDR3 is 14 amino acids.